This paragraph covers one TCR beta chain sequence. The sample originates from a study of blood T cell repertoires in COVID-19. The V and J ends lost 5 bases and 8 bases, in that order; junction bases with no gene match: 10. The CDR3 has 15 residues. Looked up from germline, CDR1 is LNHNV and CDR2 is YYDKDF (reference sequence). As originally analysed: Reference gene primer amplification in the assay estimated nucleated cell counts. This table comes from immunoSEQ multiplex PCR, and its TCRdb copy is limited to in-frame clones, with some not included. The V and J calls and the clone size are those of that table, but D and trimming were determined from the DNA. Found here are roughly 100,000 clones, around 90% of them singletons; the top ten hold more than 15%.

Sequencing was carried out using peripheral blood. The chain is built from TRBV15 and TRBJ1-4; 8 bases are shared with TRBD1. The clonotype comes from a woman aged 80 or over in a cohort sampled during active COVID-19. In DNA, the CDR3 is TGTGCCACCAGCGGGAGGACAGGGATTGGAGAAAAACTGTTTTTT. Translation gives CATSGRTGIGEKLFF. Together with reference TRBV15 and TRBJ1-4, the CDR3 gives the full variable domain: DAMVIQNPRYQVTQFGKPVTLSCSQTLNHNVMYWYQQKSSQAPKLLFHYYDKDFNNEADTPDNFQSRRPNTSFCFLDIRSPGLGDTAMYLCATSGRTGIGEKLFFGSGTQLSVL.